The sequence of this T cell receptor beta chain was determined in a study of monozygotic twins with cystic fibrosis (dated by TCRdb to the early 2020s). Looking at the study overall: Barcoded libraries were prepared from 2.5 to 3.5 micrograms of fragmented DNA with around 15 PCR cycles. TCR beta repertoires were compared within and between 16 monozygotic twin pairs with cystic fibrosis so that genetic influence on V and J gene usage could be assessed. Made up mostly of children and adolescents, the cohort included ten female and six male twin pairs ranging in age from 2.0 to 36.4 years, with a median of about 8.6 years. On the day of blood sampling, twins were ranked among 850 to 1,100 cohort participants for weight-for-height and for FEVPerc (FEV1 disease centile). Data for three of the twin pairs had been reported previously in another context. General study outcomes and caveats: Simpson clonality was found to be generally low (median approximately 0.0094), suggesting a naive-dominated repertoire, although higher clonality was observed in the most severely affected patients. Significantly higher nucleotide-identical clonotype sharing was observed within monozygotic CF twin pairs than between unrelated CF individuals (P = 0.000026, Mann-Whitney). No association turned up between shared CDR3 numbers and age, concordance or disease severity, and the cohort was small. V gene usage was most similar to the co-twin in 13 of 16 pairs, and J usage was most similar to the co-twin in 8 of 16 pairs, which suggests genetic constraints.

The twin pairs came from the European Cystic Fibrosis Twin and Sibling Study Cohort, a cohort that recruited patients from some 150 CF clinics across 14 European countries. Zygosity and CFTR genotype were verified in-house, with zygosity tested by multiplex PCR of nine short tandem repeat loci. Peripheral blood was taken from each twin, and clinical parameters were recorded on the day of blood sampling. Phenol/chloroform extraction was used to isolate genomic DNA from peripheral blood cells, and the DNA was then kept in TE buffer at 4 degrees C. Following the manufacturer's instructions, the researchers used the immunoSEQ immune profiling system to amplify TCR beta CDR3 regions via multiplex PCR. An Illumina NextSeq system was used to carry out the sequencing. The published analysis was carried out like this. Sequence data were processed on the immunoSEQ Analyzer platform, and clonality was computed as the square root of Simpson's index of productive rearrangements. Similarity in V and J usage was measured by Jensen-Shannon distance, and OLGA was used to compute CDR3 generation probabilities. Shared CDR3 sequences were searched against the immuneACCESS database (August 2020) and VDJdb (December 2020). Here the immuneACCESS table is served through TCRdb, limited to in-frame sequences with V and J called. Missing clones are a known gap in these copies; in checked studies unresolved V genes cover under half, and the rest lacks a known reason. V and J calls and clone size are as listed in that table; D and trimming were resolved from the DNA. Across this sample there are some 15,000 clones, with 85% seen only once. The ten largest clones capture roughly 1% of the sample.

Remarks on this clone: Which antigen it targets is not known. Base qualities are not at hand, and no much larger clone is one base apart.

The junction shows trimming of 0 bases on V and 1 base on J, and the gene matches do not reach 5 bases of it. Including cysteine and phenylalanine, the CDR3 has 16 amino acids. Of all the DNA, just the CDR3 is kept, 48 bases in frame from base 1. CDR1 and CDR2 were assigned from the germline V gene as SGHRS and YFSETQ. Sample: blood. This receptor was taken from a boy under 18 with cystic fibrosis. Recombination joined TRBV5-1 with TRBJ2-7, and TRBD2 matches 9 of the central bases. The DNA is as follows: TGCGCCAGCAGCTTGGATGCTAGCGGGAAGTCCTACGAGCAGTACTTC. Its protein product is CASSLDASGKSYEQYF. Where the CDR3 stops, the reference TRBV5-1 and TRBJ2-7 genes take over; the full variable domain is KAGVTQTPRYLIKTRGQQVTLSCSPISGHRSVSWYQQTPGQGLQFLFEYFSETQRNKGNFPGRFSGRQFSNSRSEMNVSTLELGDSALYLCASSLDASGKSYEQYFGPGTRLTVT.